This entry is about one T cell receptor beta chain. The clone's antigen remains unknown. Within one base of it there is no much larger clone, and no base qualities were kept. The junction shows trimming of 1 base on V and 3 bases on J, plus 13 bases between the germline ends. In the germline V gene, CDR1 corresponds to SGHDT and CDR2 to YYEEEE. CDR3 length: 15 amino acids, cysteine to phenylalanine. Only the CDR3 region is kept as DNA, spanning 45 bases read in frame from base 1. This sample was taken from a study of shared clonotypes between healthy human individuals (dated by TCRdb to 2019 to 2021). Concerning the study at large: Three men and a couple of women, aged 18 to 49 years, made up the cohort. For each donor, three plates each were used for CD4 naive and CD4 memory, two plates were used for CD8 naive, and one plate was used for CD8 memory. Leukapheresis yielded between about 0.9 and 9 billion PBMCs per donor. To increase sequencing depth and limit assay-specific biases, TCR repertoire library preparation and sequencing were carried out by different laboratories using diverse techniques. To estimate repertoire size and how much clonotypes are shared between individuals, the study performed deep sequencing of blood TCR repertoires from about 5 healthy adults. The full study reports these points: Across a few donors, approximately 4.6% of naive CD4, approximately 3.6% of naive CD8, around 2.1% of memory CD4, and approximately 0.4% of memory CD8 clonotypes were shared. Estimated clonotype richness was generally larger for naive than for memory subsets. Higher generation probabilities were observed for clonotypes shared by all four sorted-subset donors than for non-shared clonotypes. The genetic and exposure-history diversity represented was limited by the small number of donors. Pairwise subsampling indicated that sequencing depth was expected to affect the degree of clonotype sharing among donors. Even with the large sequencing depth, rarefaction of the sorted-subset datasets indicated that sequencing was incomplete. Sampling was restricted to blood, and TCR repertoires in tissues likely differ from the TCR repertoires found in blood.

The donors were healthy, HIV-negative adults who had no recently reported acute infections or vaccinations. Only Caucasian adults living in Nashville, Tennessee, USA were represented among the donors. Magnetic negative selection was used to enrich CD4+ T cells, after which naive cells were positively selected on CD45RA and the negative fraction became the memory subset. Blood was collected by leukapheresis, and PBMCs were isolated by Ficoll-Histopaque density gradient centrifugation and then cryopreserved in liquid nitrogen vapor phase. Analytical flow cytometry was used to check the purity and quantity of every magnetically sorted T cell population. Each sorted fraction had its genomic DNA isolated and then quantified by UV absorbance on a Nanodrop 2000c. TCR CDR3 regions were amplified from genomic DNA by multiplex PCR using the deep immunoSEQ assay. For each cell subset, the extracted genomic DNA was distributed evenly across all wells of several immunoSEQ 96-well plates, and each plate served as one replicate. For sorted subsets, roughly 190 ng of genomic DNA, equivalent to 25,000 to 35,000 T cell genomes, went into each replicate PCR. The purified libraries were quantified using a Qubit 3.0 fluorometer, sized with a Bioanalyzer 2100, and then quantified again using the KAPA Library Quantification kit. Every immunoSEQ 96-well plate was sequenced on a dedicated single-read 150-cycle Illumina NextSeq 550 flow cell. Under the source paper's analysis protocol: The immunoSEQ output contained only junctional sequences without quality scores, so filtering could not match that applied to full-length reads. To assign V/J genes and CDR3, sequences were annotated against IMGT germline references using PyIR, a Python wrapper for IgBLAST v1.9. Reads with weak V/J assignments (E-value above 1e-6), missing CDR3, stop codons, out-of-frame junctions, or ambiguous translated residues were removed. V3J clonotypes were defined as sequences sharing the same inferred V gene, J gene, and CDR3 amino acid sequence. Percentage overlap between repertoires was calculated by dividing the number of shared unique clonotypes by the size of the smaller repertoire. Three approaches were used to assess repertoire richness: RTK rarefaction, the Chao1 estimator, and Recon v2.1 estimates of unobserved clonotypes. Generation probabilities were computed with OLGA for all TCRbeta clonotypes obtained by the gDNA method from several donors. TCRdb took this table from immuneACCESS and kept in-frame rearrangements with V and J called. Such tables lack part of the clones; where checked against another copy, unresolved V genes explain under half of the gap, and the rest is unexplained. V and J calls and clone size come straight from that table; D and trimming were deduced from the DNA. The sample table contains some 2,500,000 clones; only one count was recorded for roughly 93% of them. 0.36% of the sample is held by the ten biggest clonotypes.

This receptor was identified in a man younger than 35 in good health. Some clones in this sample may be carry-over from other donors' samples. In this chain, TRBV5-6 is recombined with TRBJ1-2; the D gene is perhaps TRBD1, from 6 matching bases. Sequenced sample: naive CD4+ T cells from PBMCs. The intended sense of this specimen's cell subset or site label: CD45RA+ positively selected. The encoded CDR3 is CASSLFKGGDYGYTF. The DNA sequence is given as TGTGCCAGCAGCTTGTTCAAAGGGGGGGACTATGGCTACACCTTC.